The 17 T cell receptor beta chains below come from one sample, sequenced in a study of technical replicates of blood from four donors. Clones were read by immunoSEQ multiplex PCR, and TCRdb kept only the in-frame ones, dropping some. The table lists around 79,000 clones, around 94% of them singletons. Input material: T cells isolated from PBMCs. These receptors all come from a human donor in good health.

The J gene is TRBJ2-2, the V gene TRBV2, with no clear D. The CDR3 is 15 amino acids. The germline V gene has CDR1 SNHLY and CDR2 FYNNEI. V gave up 6 bases and J gave up 0 bases, with 11 bases separating them. The CDR3 nucleotides read TGTGCCAGCAGATCGGTCGCCGCGAACACCGGGGAGCTGTTTTTT. The encoded protein is CASRSVAANTGELFF.

This chain uses TRBV30 with TRBJ2-7; 9 nucleotides agree with TRBD2. V lost 6 bases, J lost 4 bases, and 16 bases stayed unmatched. The CDR3 runs 16 residues. Germline V lookup: CDR1 GTSNPN, CDR2 SVGIG (reference sequence). The CDR3 DNA reads as TGTGCCTGCTCGGGATGGGCTAGCGGGGATTATTACGAGCAGTACTTC. It is translated as CACSGWASGDYYEQYF.

V usage is TRBV7-8 and J usage is TRBJ1-1; perhaps TRBD1 as D (5 bases). This CDR3 comprises 16 residues. Germline V gene sequence: CDR1 SGHVS, CDR2 FQNEAQ. V shed 5 bases and J shed 7 bases, with 23 bases lying between them. The CDR3 DNA sequence: TGTGCCAGCAGCCGTACAGGAGACCCCTGGAGAGGTGAAGCTTTCTTT. Amino acids: CASSRTGDPWRGEAFF.

The rearrangement links TRBV7-9 to TRBJ1-1; D unresolved. Germline V gene sequence: CDR1 SEHNR, CDR2 FQNEAQ (reference sequence). The CDR3 runs to 13 residues. V lost 2 bases to trimming and J lost 7 bases, with 11 bases between them. In DNA form, the CDR3 reads TGTGCCAGCAGCTTAACGAGCCAGCGTGAAGCTTTCTTT. Amino acid sequence: CASSLTSQREAFF. Together with reference TRBV7-9 and TRBJ1-1, the CDR3 gives the full variable domain: DTGVSQNPRHKITKRGQNVTFRCDPISEHNRLYWYRQTLGQGPEFLTYFQNEAQLEKSRLLSDRFSAERPKGSFSTLEIQRTEQGDSAMYLCASSLTSQREAFFGQGTRLTVV.

The V and J genes are TRBV7-3 and TRBJ2-7; 9 bases agree with TRBD2. V gave up 2 bases and J gave up 3 bases; unmatched junction bases: 2. CDR1 is SGHTA and CDR2 is FQGTGA in the germline V gene. The CDR3 covers 14 residues. The CDR3 DNA sequence: TGTGCCAGCAGCTTAGCGGGAGGGGGCTACGAGCAGTACTTC. Translation: CASSLAGGGYEQYF.

The rearrangement links TRBV2 to TRBJ2-1; no clear D. The V and J ends lost 5 bases and 12 bases respectively, with 14 bases between them. CDR1 SNHLY and CDR2 FYNNEI come from the germline V gene. This CDR3 spans 12 amino acids. CDR3 bases: TGTGCCAGCAGTAAAGGGCTAGAAGGGCAGTTCTTC. It encodes CASSKGLEGQFF.

Written as DNA, the CDR3 is TGTGCCAGCAGTTACCGTCATCTAGCGGGAGCAACAGATACGCAGTATTTT. Encoded protein: CASSYRHLAGATDTQYF. The chain carries TRBV27 and TRBJ2-3; 10 nucleotides match TRBD2. V was clipped by 4 bases and J by 3 bases; unmatched bases: 10. The CDR3 extends over 17 amino acids. CDR1 is MNHEY and CDR2 is SMNVEV in the germline V gene (reference sequence).

In its sample, this clone was seen once. In DNA, the CDR3 is TGTGCCAGCAGTGGATTTGGACAGTCTGGAAACACCATATATTTT. Its translation: CASSGFGQSGNTIYF. The V call is TRBV6-5, the J call TRBJ1-3; the D gene is possibly TRBD1 (6 bases). From germline, CDR1 is MNHEY and CDR2 SVGAGI. The CDR3 is 15 amino acids. V was pared by 5 bases and J by 1 base, with 12 bases between.

The V and J genes are TRBV30 and TRBJ2-3; D is undetermined. CDR3 size: 13 residues. The germline V gene encodes CDR1 GTSNPN and CDR2 SVGIG (reference sequence). Trimming removed 3 bases at V and 0 bases at J, with 7 bases between. The CDR3 spells CAWSPVSTDTQYF. For the CDR3, the DNA is TGTGCCTGGAGCCCAGTGAGCACAGATACGCAGTATTTT.

The chain recombines TRBV5-4 with TRBJ2-1, with TRBD2 as a possible D gene (5 bases). V lost 3 bases and J 2 bases, leaving 12 bases between the germline ends. The CDR3 is 15 residues long. Germline V gene sequence: CDR1 SGHNT, CDR2 YYREEE (reference sequence). The CDR3 region is CASSSPRGAYNEQFF. In DNA, the CDR3 is TGTGCCAGCAGCTCGCCCCGGGGAGCCTACAATGAGCAGTTCTTC. The variable domain in full, with the rest retrieved from reference TRBV5-4 and TRBJ2-1, is ETGVTQSPTHLIKTRGQQVTLRCSSQSGHNTVSWYQQALGQGPQFIFQYYREEENGRGNFPPRFSGLQFPNYSSELNVNALELDDSALYLCASSSPRGAYNEQFFGPGTRLTVL.

This clone was seen just once. This chain joins TRBV5-1 and TRBJ2-7; D is ambiguous. This CDR3 is 12 amino acids long. Germline V CDR1 and CDR2: SGHRS, YFSETQ. Deletions cut 2 bases from V and 3 bases from J, with 6 bases between. CDR3 DNA sequence: TGCGCCAGCAGCTTTAATAGCTACGAGCAGTACTTC. Amino acids: CASSFNSYEQYF.

The V gene is TRBV11-3, the J gene TRBJ1-1; D remains ambiguous. Between the trimmed V and J ends, which lost 0 bases and 3 bases, there was a span of 11 bases. Germline CDR1 is SGHNT and CDR2 is YENEEA. The CDR3 is made up of 15 amino acids. The CDR3 protein is CASSLDEARDTEAFF. Here the CDR3 DNA reads TGTGCCAGCAGCTTAGATGAGGCTCGGGACACTGAAGCTTTCTTT.

In its sample, this clone was seen once. The chain is built from TRBV9 and TRBJ2-1; 10 positions match TRBD1. This CDR3 is 16 amino acids long. The ends lost 0 bases at V and 7 bases at J; junction bases unmatched: 7. Germline CDR1 is SGDLS and CDR2 is YYNGEE. CDR3 sequence reads: CASSVVPWDRGNEQFF. DNA of the CDR3: TGTGCCAGCAGCGTAGTCCCCTGGGACAGGGGAAATGAGCAGTTCTTC.

The chain carries TRBV5-4 and TRBJ2-5; 9 bases line up with TRBD1. This CDR3 region has 18 residues. The V gene end was trimmed by 3 bases and the J gene end by 4 bases; junction bases not matched to a gene: 16. CDR1 is SGHNT, CDR2 YYREEE, per germline (reference sequence). The CDR3 nucleotides read TGTGCCAGCAGCTCCGAAATGACAGGGGGGGGAACAAGAGAGACCCAGTACTTC. Translating gives CASSSEMTGGGTRETQYF.

Only a few counts were recorded for this clone. The gene calls are TRBV6-5 and TRBJ2-1; TRBD2 agrees at 11 bases. Germline-derived CDR1 and CDR2 are MNHEY and SVGAGI. V was pared by 2 bases and J by 6 bases, with 6 bases of the junction left unmatched. CDR3 length equals 16 residues. DNA for the CDR3: TGTGCCAGCAGTTACCAAGACCTAGCGGGAGGCAATGAGCAGTTCTTC. This gives the protein CASSYQDLAGGNEQFF.

This chain uses TRBV10-3 with TRBJ1-1, with D unresolved. V shed 9 bases and J shed 8 bases, with 19 bases lying between them. The germline V gene encodes CDR1 ENHRY and CDR2 SYGVKD. The CDR3 loop spans 13 amino acids. The CDR3 DNA reads as TGTGCCATTGCCGGGTTTTCAACACAAGAAGCTTTCTTT. It translates to CAIAGFSTQEAFF.

The rearrangement joins TRBV19 to TRBJ1-5; D may be TRBD1 (6 bases). This CDR3 region has 15 residues. The germline V gene encodes CDR1 LNHDA and CDR2 SQIVND (reference sequence). Trimming pared 8 bases from V and 6 bases from J, leaving 20 bases between. The CDR3 DNA follows: TGTGCCAGTCGCCATGACGGACAGCGGAGTCAGCCCCAGCATTTT. Translating it yields CASRHDGQRSQPQHF.